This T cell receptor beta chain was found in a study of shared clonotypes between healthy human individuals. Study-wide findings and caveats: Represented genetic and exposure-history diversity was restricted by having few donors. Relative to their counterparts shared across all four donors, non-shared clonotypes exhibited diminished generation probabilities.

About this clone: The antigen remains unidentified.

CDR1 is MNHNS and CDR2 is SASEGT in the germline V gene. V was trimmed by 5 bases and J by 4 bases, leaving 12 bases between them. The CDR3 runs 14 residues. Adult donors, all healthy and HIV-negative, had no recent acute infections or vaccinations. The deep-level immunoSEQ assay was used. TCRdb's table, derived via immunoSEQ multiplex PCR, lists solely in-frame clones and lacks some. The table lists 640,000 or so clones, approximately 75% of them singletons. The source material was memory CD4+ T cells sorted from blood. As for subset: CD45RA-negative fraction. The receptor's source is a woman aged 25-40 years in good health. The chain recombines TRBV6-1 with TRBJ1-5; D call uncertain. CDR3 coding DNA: TGTGCCAGCAGTAAGGCCGGGGAGAATCAGCCCCAGCATTTT. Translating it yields CASSKAGENQPQHF.